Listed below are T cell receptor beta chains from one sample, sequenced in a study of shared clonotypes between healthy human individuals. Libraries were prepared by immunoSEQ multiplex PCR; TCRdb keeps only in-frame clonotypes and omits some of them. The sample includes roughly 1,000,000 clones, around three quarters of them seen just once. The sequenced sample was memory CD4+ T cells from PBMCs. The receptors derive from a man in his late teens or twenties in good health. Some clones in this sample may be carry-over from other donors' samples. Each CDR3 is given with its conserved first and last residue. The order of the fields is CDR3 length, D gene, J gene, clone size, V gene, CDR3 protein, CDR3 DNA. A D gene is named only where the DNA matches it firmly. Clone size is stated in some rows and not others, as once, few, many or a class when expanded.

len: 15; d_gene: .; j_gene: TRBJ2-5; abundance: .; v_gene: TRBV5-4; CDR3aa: CASSLTRAGRETQYF; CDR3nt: TGTGCCAGCAGCTTAACCCGGGCCGGAAGAGAGACCCAGTACTTC
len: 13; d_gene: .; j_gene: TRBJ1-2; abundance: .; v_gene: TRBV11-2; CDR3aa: CASSLNRDYGYTF; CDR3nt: TGTGCCAGCAGCCTCAACAGGGATTATGGCTACACCTTC
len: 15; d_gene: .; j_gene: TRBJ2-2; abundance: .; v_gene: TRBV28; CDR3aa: CASNLYGRNTGELFF; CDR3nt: TGTGCCAGCAATCTTTACGGACGGAACACCGGGGAGCTGTTTTTT
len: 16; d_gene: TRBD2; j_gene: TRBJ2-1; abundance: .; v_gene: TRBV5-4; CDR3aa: CASSLGSSGSAYEQFF; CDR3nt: TGTGCCAGCAGCTTGGGTTCTAGCGGGAGTGCCTATGAGCAGTTCTTC
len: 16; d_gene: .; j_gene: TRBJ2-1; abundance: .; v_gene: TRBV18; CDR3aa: CASSLIKGGEANEQFF; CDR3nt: TGTGCCAGCTCATTAATTAAGGGGGGAGAGGCGAATGAGCAGTTCTTC
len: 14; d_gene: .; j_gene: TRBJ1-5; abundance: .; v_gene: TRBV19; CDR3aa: CASMAGDSNQPQHF; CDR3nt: TGTGCCAGTATGGCAGGGGATAGCAATCAGCCCCAGCATTTT
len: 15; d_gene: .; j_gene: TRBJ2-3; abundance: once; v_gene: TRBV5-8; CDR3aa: CASSLLGPSTDTQYF; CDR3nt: TGTGCCAGCAGCTTGTTAGGGCCAAGCACAGATACGCAGTATTTT
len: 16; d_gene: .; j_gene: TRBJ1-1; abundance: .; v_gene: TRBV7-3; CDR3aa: CASSLTPARQNTEAFF; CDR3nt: TGTGCCAGCAGCCTAACACCCGCAAGGCAGAACACTGAAGCTTTCTTT
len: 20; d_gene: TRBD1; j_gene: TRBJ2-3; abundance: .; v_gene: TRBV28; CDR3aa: CASSLQRGKRDSRSTDTQYF; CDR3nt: TGTGCCAGCAGTTTACAGAGGGGGAAACGGGACAGCCGTAGCACAGATACGCAGTATTTT
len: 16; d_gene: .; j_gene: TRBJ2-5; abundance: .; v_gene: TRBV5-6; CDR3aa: CASSLDGRGWEEAQYF; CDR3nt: TGTGCCAGCAGCTTGGATGGTCGAGGATGGGAAGAGGCCCAGTACTTC
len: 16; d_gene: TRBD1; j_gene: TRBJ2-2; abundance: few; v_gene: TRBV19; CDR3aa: CASLLRQGRTTGELFF; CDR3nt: TGTGCCAGCCTGCTCCGACAGGGACGTACCACCGGGGAGCTGTTTTTT
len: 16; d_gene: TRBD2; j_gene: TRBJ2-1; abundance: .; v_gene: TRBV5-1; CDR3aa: CASSPTLAGSYNEQFF; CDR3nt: TGCGCCAGCAGCCCTACTCTAGCGGGATCCTACAATGAGCAGTTCTTC
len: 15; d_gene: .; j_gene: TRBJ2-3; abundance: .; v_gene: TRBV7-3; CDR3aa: CASSLGTFFTDTQYF; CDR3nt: TGTGCCAGCAGCCTTGGGACCTTTTTCACAGATACGCAGTATTTT
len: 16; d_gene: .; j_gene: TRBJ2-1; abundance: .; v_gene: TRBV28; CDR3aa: CASSFSEERTHNEQFF; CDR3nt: TGTGCCAGCAGTTTTTCGGAGGAGCGGACCCACAATGAGCAGTTCTTC
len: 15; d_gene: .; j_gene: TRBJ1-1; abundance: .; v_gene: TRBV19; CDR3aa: CASSILGRGTTEAFF; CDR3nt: TGTGCCAGTAGTATTCTGGGGAGGGGGACCACTGAAGCTTTCTTT
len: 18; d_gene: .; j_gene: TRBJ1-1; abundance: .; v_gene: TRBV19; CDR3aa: CASSMRGWPGYMNTEAFF; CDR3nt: TGTGCCAGTAGTATGAGGGGCTGGCCAGGCTACATGAACACTGAAGCTTTCTTT
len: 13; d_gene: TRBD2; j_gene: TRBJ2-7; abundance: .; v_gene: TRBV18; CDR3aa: CASSLGLVAEQYF; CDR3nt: TGTGCCAGCTCACTGGGACTAGTAGCCGAGCAGTACTTC
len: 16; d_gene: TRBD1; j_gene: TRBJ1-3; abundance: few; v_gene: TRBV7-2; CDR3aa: CASSLAQGALGNTIYF; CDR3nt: TGTGCCAGCAGCTTAGCACAGGGGGCGCTTGGAAACACCATATATTTT
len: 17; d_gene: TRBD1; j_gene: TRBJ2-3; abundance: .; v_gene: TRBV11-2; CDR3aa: CASSHRRTGVGPDTQYF; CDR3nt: TGTGCCAGCAGCCATCGCAGGACAGGGGTGGGCCCAGATACGCAGTATTTT
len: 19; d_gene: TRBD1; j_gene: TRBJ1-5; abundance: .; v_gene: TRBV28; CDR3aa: CASSLLTLDRGHSNQPQHF; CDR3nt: TGTGCCAGCAGTTTATTAACCTTGGACAGGGGACATAGCAATCAGCCCCAGCATTTT
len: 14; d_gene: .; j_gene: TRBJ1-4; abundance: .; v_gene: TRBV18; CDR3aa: CASSTTAANEKLFF; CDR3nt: TGTGCCAGCTCAACGACGGCTGCTAATGAAAAACTGTTTTTT
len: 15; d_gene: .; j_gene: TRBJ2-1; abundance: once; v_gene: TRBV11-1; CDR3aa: CASSLEGVSYNEQFF; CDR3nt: TGTGCCAGCAGCTTAGAGGGGGTCTCCTACAATGAGCAGTTCTTC
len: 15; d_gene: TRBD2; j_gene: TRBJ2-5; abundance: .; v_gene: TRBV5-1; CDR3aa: CASSLLGTREETQYF; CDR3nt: TGCGCCAGCAGCTTGCTAGGGACTAGAGAAGAGACCCAGTACTTC
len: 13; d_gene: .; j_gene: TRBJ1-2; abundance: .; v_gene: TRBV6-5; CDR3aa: CASSPPGAHGYTF; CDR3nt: TGTGCCAGCAGTCCTCCGGGGGCCCATGGCTACACCTTC
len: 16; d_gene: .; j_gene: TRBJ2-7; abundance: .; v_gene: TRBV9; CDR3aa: CASSVASGAGLYEQYF; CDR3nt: TGTGCCAGCAGCGTAGCTTCGGGCGCCGGTCTCTACGAGCAGTACTTC
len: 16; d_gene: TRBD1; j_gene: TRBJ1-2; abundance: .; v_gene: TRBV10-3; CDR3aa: CAIRETGGPTSYGYTF; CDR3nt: TGTGCCATCAGGGAGACAGGGGGCCCCACCTCCTATGGCTACACCTTC
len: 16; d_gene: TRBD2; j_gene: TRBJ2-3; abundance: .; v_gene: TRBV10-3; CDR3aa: CAIRGASGRLTDTQYF; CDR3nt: TGTGCCATCAGAGGGGCTAGCGGGAGGCTCACAGATACGCAGTATTTT
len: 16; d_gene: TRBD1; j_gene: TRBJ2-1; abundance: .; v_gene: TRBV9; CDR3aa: CASSSANGQGGNEQFF; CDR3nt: TGTGCCAGCAGCTCTGCAAATGGACAGGGCGGCAATGAGCAGTTCTTC
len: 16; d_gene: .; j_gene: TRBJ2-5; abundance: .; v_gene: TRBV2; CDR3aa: CASSRGALGPQETQYF; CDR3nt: TGTGCCAGCAGTCGAGGAGCCCTAGGCCCCCAAGAGACCCAGTACTTC
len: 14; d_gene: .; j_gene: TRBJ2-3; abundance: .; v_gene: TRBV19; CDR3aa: CASTPTGRTDTQYF; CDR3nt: TGTGCCAGTACCCCGACGGGGCGCACAGATACGCAGTATTTT
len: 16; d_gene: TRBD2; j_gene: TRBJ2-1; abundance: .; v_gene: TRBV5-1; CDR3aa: CASTPQSGSPDAEQFF; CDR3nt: TGCGCCAGCACCCCACAGAGCGGGAGTCCCGATGCCGAGCAGTTCTTC
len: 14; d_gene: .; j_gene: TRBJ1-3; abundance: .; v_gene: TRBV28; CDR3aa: CATRTGRAGNTIYF; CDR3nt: TGTGCCACCCGAACGGGGAGGGCAGGAAACACCATATATTTT
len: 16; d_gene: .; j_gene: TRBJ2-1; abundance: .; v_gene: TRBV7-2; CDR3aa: CASSKIATGRVNEQFF; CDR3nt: TGTGCCAGCAGCAAAATAGCAACGGGGCGGGTAAATGAGCAGTTCTTC
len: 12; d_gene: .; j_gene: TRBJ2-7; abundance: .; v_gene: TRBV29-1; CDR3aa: CSVEGASYEQYF; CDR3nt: TGCAGCGTTGAGGGGGCATCCTACGAGCAGTACTTC
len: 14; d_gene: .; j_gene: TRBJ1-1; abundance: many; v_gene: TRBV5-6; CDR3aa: CASSFIGRYTEAFF; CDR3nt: TGTGCCAGCAGTTTCATTGGCCGCTACACTGAAGCTTTCTTT
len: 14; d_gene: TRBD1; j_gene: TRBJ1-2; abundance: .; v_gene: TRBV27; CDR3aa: CASSPRGLNYGYTF; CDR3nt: TGTGCCAGCAGCCCCAGGGGGCTAAACTATGGCTACACCTTC
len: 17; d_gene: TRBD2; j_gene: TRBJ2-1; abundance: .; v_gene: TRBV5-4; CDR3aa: CASSRGLAGGVGNEQFF; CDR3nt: TGTGCCAGCAGCCGAGGACTAGCGGGAGGGGTGGGGAATGAGCAGTTCTTC
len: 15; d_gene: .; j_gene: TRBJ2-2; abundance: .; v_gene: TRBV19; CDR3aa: CASSLRKANTGELFF; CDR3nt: TGTGCCAGTAGTCTCCGGAAGGCTAACACCGGGGAGCTGTTTTTT
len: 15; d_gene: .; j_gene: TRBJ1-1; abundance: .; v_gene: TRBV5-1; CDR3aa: CASSQYRAGATEAFF; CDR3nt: TGCGCCAGCAGCCAATACCGGGCGGGGGCCACTGAAGCTTTCTTT
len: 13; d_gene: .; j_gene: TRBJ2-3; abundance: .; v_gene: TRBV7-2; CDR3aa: CASSLENTDTQYF; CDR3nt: TGTGCCAGCAGTCTTGAAAACACAGATACGCAGTATTTT
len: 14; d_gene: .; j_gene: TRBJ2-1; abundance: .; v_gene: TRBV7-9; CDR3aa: CASSWAVSYNEQFF; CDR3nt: TGTGCCAGCAGTTGGGCGGTCTCCTACAATGAGCAGTTCTTC
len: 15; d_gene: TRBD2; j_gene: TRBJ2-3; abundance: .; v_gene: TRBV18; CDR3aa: CASSRSSGRTDTQYF; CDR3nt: TGTGCCAGCTCACGATCTAGCGGGAGAACAGATACGCAGTATTTT
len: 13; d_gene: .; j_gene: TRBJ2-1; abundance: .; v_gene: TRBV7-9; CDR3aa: CASSLGALNEQFF; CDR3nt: TGTGCCAGCAGCCTCGGGGCGTTGAATGAGCAGTTCTTC
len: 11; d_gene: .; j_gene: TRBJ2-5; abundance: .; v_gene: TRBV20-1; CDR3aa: CSADKEETQYF; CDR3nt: TGCAGTGCTGACAAGGAAGAGACCCAGTACTTC
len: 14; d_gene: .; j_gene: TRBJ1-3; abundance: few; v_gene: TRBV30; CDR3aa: CAWTPGASGNTIYF; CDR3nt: TGTGCCTGGACTCCAGGGGCGTCTGGAAACACCATATATTTT
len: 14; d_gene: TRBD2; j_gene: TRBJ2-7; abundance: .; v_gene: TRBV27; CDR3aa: CASRLAGPTYEQYF; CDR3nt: TGTGCCAGCCGACTAGCGGGCCCCACCTACGAGCAGTACTTC
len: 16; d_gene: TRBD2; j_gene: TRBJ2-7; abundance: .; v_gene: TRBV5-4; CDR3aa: CASRPTLTSASYEQYF; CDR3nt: TGTGCCAGCAGACCGACCCTTACTAGCGCCTCCTACGAGCAGTACTTC
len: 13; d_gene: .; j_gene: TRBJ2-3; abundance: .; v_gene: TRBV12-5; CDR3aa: CASGFSFTDTQYF; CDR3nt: TGTGCTAGTGGTTTCTCTTTCACAGATACGCAGTATTTT